This T cell receptor beta chain comes out of a study of T-cell memory formation after mild COVID-19 (dated by TCRdb to 2020 to 2022). Notes on the research overall: TCR sequence clusters from the two donors were largely donor specific. In two donors, T-cell clones that expanded and contracted after mild COVID-19 were followed by sequencing TCRalpha and TCRbeta repertoires longitudinally. The cohort comprised two young, previously healthy adult volunteers, one female and one male.

Broader findings and caveats from the paper: Contracting CD4+ clones appeared mostly in the CM and EM memory subsets, whereas CD8+ clones were enriched in EMRA. Some responding clones were detected in pre-infection memory, which suggested that pre-existing cross-reactive memory T cells had joined the SARS-CoV-2 response. Only a couple of mild cases were covered by the study, and larger cohorts that include severe cases with pre-infection samples were considered necessary. Balanced CD4/CD8 phenotypes were observed for clones contracting from day 15 to 85, whereas a bias towards CD4+ was observed for a second wave of clones expanding from day 15 to 37. Whether the second-wave clones peaking on day 37 were SARS-CoV-2 specific was not confirmed.

Looking up the germline V gene (reference sequence) yields CDR1 DFQATT and CDR2 SNEGSKA. The CDR3 numbers 12 residues from cysteine through phenylalanine. The only DNA kept is the CDR3, 36 bases in frame from the first base. The junction shows trimming of 1 base on V and 5 bases on J, plus 6 bases between the germline ends. The data were produced on an Illumina NovaSeq 6000. TCRalpha and TCRbeta cDNA libraries were built by 5'RACE with constant-segment primers, adding sample barcodes and unique molecular identifiers. Trizol reagent was used to extract RNA from every sample. The libraries were amplified in two PCR steps, and the second step added a second sample barcode and Illumina TruSeq adapters. The libraries were sequenced on an Illumina NovaSeq using 2 x 150 bp paired-end reads. In the original analysis: Reads were demultiplexed and collapsed into UMI-guided consensus sequences with migec v1.2.7. Using mixcr v2.1.11, UMI consensuses were aligned to TRA and TRB V and J templates and then assembled into clonotypes. Clonotypes were classified as expanded or contracted when called significant by both edgeR and NoisET, with noise models trained on biological replicates. For edgeR calls, the cutoffs were a false discovery rate-adjusted p below 0.01 and a log2 fold-change threshold of 1. As an exploratory analysis of dynamics, max-normalized trajectories of the 1000 most abundant clonotypes were examined by PCA with hierarchical clustering. Separately sequenced CD4+ and CD8+ repertoires were used to assign the CD4 or CD8 phenotype of responding clones. TCRdb reprocessed the public reads (quality trimming at Q25 with fastp, clone calling with MiXCR) and kept in-frame beta chains. CDR3 protein duplicates are merged, each entry listing the most common genes and DNA. The V and J calls shown here were made by TCRdb, not taken from the authors' results. Counted in this sample were some 68,000 distinct CDR3 sequences; roughly 17% of them appeared once. Jointly, the top ten make up around 31% of the sample.

PBMCs were isolated by Ficoll-Paque density gradient centrifugation. To note about this clonotype: The target of this receptor is not known. It has no much larger one-base neighbor in the sample; base qualities were not kept.

The specimen sequenced was PBMCs or a T cell subset sorted from them (not recorded which). This TCR was recovered from an adult woman who had mild COVID-19 (a few samples of this study predate the infection). The sample titles of this study are shuffled in the database, so cell type and time point are left out; the donor was told from shared clones. The sequence joins TRBV20-1 to TRBJ2-1; a confident D gene designation cannot be given. The CDR3 protein: CSARAPDNEQFF. In nucleotides, the sequence is TGCAGTGCTAGAGCCCCTGACAATGAGCAGTTCTTC.